This T cell receptor beta chain was captured by sequencing in a study of T cells in Graves' hyperthyroidism and ophthalmopathy. Overall study results and limits: Most thyroid-expanded clonotypes above 0.001 were also found in blood.

The patients, who ranged from 18 to 65 in age, presented with newly diagnosed hyperthyroidism lasting under 2 months. Patients with uncontrolled infections, other autoimmune diseases, pregnancy or lactation were excluded. Fresh 10 ml peripheral blood yielded PBMCs. Using RNA transcripts as the source, TCR beta CDR3 regions were amplified. The HTBI primer set drove a first-round RT-PCR of the TCR CDR3. TCRdb recomputed calls from the multiplex PCR reads with MiXCR, one row per CDR3 protein. The data show more than 150,000 distinct CDR3 sequences, with 15% to 20% seen just once and 25% to 35% held by the top ten. This clonotype occurred many times. The antigen is not known. Input material: blood. This sequence was found in a woman in her fifties or sixties with Graves' hyperthyroidism.

CDR3 bases: TGTGCCAGCAGTTTAAGCCGACTAGCGGGGGACACAGATACGCAGTATTTT. Residues: CASSLSRLAGDTDTQYF. V is TRBV28 and J is TRBJ2-3, with TRBD2 matching 12 bases. The CDR3 length is 17 residues. V was pared by 2 bases and J by 2 bases, with 5 bases of the junction left unmatched. Germline CDR1 and CDR2: MDHEN and SYDVKM.